This T cell receptor beta chain was captured in a study of shared clonotypes between healthy human individuals. Study results and caveats: Clonotype sharing across donors was expected to vary with sequencing depth.

Concerning this clone itself: The antigen is unknown.

The CDR3 is 14 residues long. The germline gives CDR1 SGHRS, CDR2 YFSETQ. Trimming shortened V by 0 bases and J by 2 bases, and 9 bases separated the two germline ends. The donors, all of them Caucasian adults, lived in Nashville, Tennessee. Data came from immunoSEQ multiplex PCR; TCRdb stores just in-frame clones and leaves some out. The sample lists some 1 million clones; around 76% were seen once. The TCR comes from a young man in good health. The chain combines TRBV5-1 with TRBJ2-7; no firm D call. Sequencing was carried out using memory CD4+ T cells sorted from blood. Subset given: CD45RA-negative fraction. The CDR3, as DNA: TGCGCCAGCAGCTTGGGGGGTACCCCCTACGAGCAGTACTTC. Protein sequence: CASSLGGTPYEQYF.